One and the same sample provided the 18 T cell receptor beta chains below, sequenced in a study of response to subunit inactivated influenza vaccine. TCRdb reprocessed the RT-PCR reads via MiXCR and lists one record per CDR3 protein. The sample records fewer than 650,000 distinct CDR3 sequences, around 13% being singletons. The sample consisted of PBMCs from blood, taken more than 35 days after vaccination. The receptors originated from a man in his fifties or sixties who received an inactivated influenza vaccine.

At least ten counts were recorded for this clonotype. The V and J genes are TRBV14 and TRBJ2-1; 13 nucleotides line up with TRBD2. CDR1 is SGHDN and CDR2 is FVKESK in the germline V gene. CDR3 length equals 15 residues. With 4 bases clipped from V and 7 bases from J, the junction kept 4 bases outside the gene matches. The CDR3 DNA is TGTGCCAGCAGCCCCTGGACTAGCGGGGGTAATGAGCAGTTCTTC. This translates into CASSPWTSGGNEQFF.

This clonotype was detected only a few times. J is TRBJ2-3 and V is TRBV15; D is uncertain. Germline CDR1 reads LNHNV; CDR2 reads YYDKDF (reference sequence). The V and J ends lost 4 bases and 0 bases respectively, with 5 bases between them. The CDR3 is 13 residues long. The CDR3 DNA is TGTGCCACCAGCACCAGGAGCACAGATACGCAGTATTTT. It yields the protein CATSTRSTDTQYF.

This clonotype was observed a few times. The chain links TRBV27 to TRBJ2-5, with a weak D call TRBD1 (6 bases). The length of the CDR3 is 17 residues. V lost 0 bases, J lost 2 bases, and 16 bases lay in between. Germline V gene sequence: CDR1 MNHEY, CDR2 SMNVEV (reference sequence). The CDR3 DNA is TGTGCCAGCAGTTTATCTCCAAACTTAGGACAGCAAGAGACCCAGTACTTC. Its translation: CASSLSPNLGQQETQYF.

Only a few counts were recorded for this clonotype. This chain links TRBV4-1 with TRBJ1-5; D is possibly TRBD1 (6 bases). CDR1 MGHRA and CDR2 YSYEKL come from the germline V gene. The length of the CDR3 is 14 residues. V was clipped by 4 bases and J by 3 bases, with 10 bases between them. The CDR3 reads CASSRGTTNQPQHF. For the CDR3, the DNA is TGCGCCAGCAGCCGAGGGACAACCAATCAGCCCCAGCATTTT.

This chain uses TRBV4-3 with TRBJ1-5, with D possibly TRBD1 on 5 matching bases. Trimming took off 1 base at V and 5 bases at J, with 12 bases between the two ends. CDR1 and CDR2 from the germline V gene are LGHNA and YSLEER. CDR3 size: 15 residues. In DNA form, the CDR3 reads TGCGCCAGCAGCCAAGCTCAGGGACCGGATCAGCCCCAGCATTTT. Its translation is CASSQAQGPDQPQHF.

Judged by abundance, this clonotype is medium-sized. The chain has TRBV29-1 and TRBJ2-5; TRBD1 might be the D (6 bases). Per the germline V gene, CDR1 is SQVTM and CDR2 is ANQGSEA. The CDR3 extends over 12 amino acids. The germline V and J ends were trimmed by 3 bases and 3 bases, with 8 bases remaining between them. The CDR3 here is CSVEPGEETQYF. The CDR3 coding sequence is TGCAGCGTTGAGCCAGGGGAAGAGACCCAGTACTTC.

Notes on this clonotype: Germline is not matched at one junction end, which may reflect a read error. The chain uses TRBV20-1 and TRBJ2-2, with TRBD1 matching 8 bases. This CDR3 comprises 16 residues. CDR1 and CDR2 (germline): DFQATT, SNEGSKA (reference sequence). In DNA form, the CDR3 reads TGCTGTGCTAGAGATTTGAACAGGGGGTCGACCGGGGAGCTGTTTTTT. It codes for CCARDLNRGSTGELFF.

There are a few counts of this clonotype. The chain employs TRBV12-3 or TRBV12-4 and TRBJ2-2, with 9 bases that match TRBD1. With V trimmed by 6 bases and J by 1 base, 6 bases remained unmatched. This CDR3 has 16 amino acids. CDR3 sequence reads: CASSRLGQGNTGELFF. DNA for the CDR3: TGTGCCAGCAGCAGATTGGGACAGGGGAACACCGGGGAGCTGTTTTTT.

This clonotype was seen more than once but under ten times. The chain recombines TRBV4-2 with TRBJ2-1; TRBD1 or TRBD2 may be the D gene (6 bases each). Per germline, CDR1 LGHNA and CDR2 YNFKEQ. V was clipped by 7 bases and J by 7 bases, with 23 bases between them. This CDR3 is 16 amino acids long. DNA of the CDR3: TGTGCCAGCACCTTAGTCGGGGGCCTAAGGAGGAATGAGCAGTTCTTC. Translation gives CASTLVGGLRRNEQFF.

The J gene is TRBJ2-2, the V gene TRBV14, with unresolved D. The CDR3 extends over 15 amino acids. The ends were cut back, 0 bases at V and 0 bases at J, with 5 bases in the middle. The germline V gene has CDR1 SGHDN and CDR2 FVKESK. Here the CDR3 DNA reads TGTGCCAGCAGCCAAGATCAGGCGAACACCGGGGAGCTGTTTTTT. Translating it yields CASSQDQANTGELFF.

CDR3 loop: CASKTSGGANTQYF. The DNA of the CDR3 is TGCGCCAGCAAGACTAGCGGGGGGGCAAATACGCAGTATTTT. The V and J genes are TRBV5-1 and TRBJ2-3; 14 positions match TRBD2. CDR3 length: 14 residues. Unmatched junction bases numbered 4, after V lost 6 bases and J lost 7 bases. CDR1 SGHRS and CDR2 YFSETQ come from the germline V gene. Full variable domain (rest looked up from reference TRBV5-1 and TRBJ2-3): KAGVTQTPRYLIKTRGQQVTLSCSPISGHRSVSWYQQTPGQGLQFLFEYFSETQRNKGNFPGRFSGRQFSNSRSEMNVSTLELGDSALYLCASKTSGGANTQYFGPGTRLTVL.

This clonotype appeared many times. CDR3 region: CSVEGRKKGNTGELFF. The CDR3 bases are TGCAGCGTTGAAGGCAGGAAGAAGGGGAACACCGGGGAGCTGTTTTTT. The genes are TRBV29-1 and TRBJ2-2; the D is unclear. The CDR3 loop spans 16 amino acids. Trimming cost V 1 base and J 1 base, with 13 bases left between them. The germline gives CDR1 SQVTM, CDR2 ANQGSEA.

This clonotype occurred a few times. The chain joins TRBV4-2 to TRBJ2-3; D is undetermined. The CDR3 consists of 15 residues. Germline V gene lookup returns CDR1 LGHNA and CDR2 YNFKEQ. Between the trimmed V and J ends, which lost 2 bases and 4 bases, there was a span of 13 bases. In DNA form, the CDR3 reads TGTGCCAGCAGCCAACGGTTATTGGTCGCAGATACGCAGTATTTT. Protein product: CASSQRLLVADTQYF.

This clonotype showed up just a few times. This sequence joins TRBV7-8 and TRBJ2-2; no clear D. Germline V gives CDR1 SGHVS, CDR2 FQNEAQ. This CDR3 region has 15 residues. The V end was cut by 2 bases, the J end by 1 base, with 8 bases between. In DNA form, the CDR3 reads TGTGCCAGCAGCTTATTACAGATGAACACCGGGGAGCTGTTTTTT. Its protein is CASSLLQMNTGELFF. The entire variable domain, with the rest obtained from reference TRBV7-8 and TRBJ2-2, is as follows: GAGVSQSPRYKVAKRGQDVALRCDPISGHVSLFWYQQALGQGPEFLTYFQNEAQLDKSGLPSDRFFAERPEGSVSTLKIQRTQQEDSAVYLCASSLLQMNTGELFFGEGSRLTVL.

The chain carries TRBV11-2 and TRBJ2-7; D perhaps matches TRBD1 (6 bases). The germline CDR1 and CDR2 sequences are SGHAT and FQNNGV. V shed 3 bases and J shed 2 bases, with 11 bases lying between them. The CDR3 spans 14 residues. The CDR3 is CASSFRQDPYEQYF. Written as DNA, the CDR3 is TGTGCCAGCAGCTTTCGACAGGACCCCTACGAGCAGTACTTC.

This clonotype was seen a handful of times. The rearrangement links TRBV5-5 to TRBJ2-2, with D maybe TRBD1 (5 bases). Germline V gene lookup returns CDR1 SGHKS and CDR2 YYEKEE (reference sequence). There are 16 residues in the CDR3. V lost 2 bases and J lost 4, with 15 bases in between. In DNA form, the CDR3 reads TGTGCCAGCAGCTTAACAGGATCGCGAGGCACCGGGGAGCTGTTTTTT. Protein product: CASSLTGSRGTGELFF.

At least ten counts were recorded for this clonotype. The chain recombines TRBV3-1 with TRBJ2-2, with 10 bases fitting TRBD2. The length of the CDR3 is 15 residues. The V gene end was trimmed by 2 bases and the J gene end by 6 bases; junction bases not matched to a gene: 3. Germline lookup yields CDR1 LGHDT and CDR2 YNNKEL (reference sequence). The DNA of the CDR3 is TGTGCCAGCAGCCAAAACCTAGCGGGGGCCGGGGAGCTGTTTTTT. Protein sequence: CASSQNLAGAGELFF.

This clonotype was seen more than once but under ten times. The chain is built from TRBV20-1 and TRBJ2-3; unclear D gene. V dropped 5 bases and J dropped 2 bases, with 17 bases sitting between them. Germline V gene data show CDR1 as DFQATT and CDR2 as SNEGSKA (reference sequence). The CDR3 consists of 15 residues. CDR3 bases: TGCAGTGCTCCCCCTCGTGATTATTTCACAGATACGCAGTATTTT. Protein sequence: CSAPPRDYFTDTQYF.